A single sample gave rise to the 12 T cell receptor beta chains below, sequenced in a study of cytomegalovirus exposure and HLA in healthy donors. PCR primers comprised 60 Vbeta and 13 Jbeta primers. TCRdb's table, derived via immunoSEQ multiplex PCR, lists solely in-frame clones and lacks some. The sample shows around 140,000 clones, around 73% of them seen only once. The sequenced sample was PBMCs. The receptor set was obtained from a woman in her late teens or twenties in good health and CMV-seronegative.

This clone was counted a few times. The V and J genes are TRBV4-1 and TRBJ2-2; tentative D call: TRBD2 (6 bases). CDR3 length equals 14 residues. Trimming stripped 4 bases from V and 7 bases from J, with 13 bases between. Germline V lookup: CDR1 MGHRA, CDR2 YSYEKL. The chain's CDR3 is CASSPRLVGGELFF. As DNA, the CDR3 is TGCGCCAGCAGCCCCCGACTAGTCGGCGGGGAGCTGTTTTTT.

This clone turned up a few times. The chain has TRBV18 and TRBJ2-7; the D is unclear. The germline V gene encodes CDR1 KGHSH and CDR2 LQKENI. Deletions cut 3 bases from V and 0 bases from J, with 12 bases between. The CDR3 has 15 residues. The CDR3 DNA reads TGTGCCAGCTCACCGGCGGATGGGTCCTCCTACGAGCAGTACGTC. This encodes CASSPADGSSYEQYV.

This chain uses TRBV15 with TRBJ1-2; perhaps TRBD1 as D (5 bases). Germline V gene data show CDR1 as LNHNV and CDR2 as YYDKDF (reference sequence). Trimming removed 0 bases at V and 3 bases at J, with 11 bases between. The length of the CDR3 is 15 residues. This CDR3 is CATSRERTGDYGYTF. In nucleotides, the CDR3 is TGTGCCACCAGCAGAGAGAGAACAGGAGACTATGGCTACACCTTC.

The chain combines TRBV19 with TRBJ1-1; 7 bases line up with TRBD1. Germline V lookup: CDR1 LNHDA, CDR2 SQIVND (reference sequence). V shed 5 bases, J shed 1 base, and the junction held 7 bases outside the gene matches. The CDR3 consists of 15 residues. The CDR3 region is CASSPRQGANTEAFF. The CDR3 region has the DNA TGTGCCAGTAGTCCCAGACAGGGAGCGAACACTGAAGCTTTCTTT. Full variable domain (missing parts from reference TRBV19 and TRBJ1-1): DGGITQSPKYLFRKEGQNVTLSCEQNLNHDAMYWYRQDPGQGLRLIYYSQIVNDFQKGDIAEGYSVSREKKESFPLTVTSAQKNPTAFYLCASSPRQGANTEAFFGQGTRLTVV.

This rearrangement joins TRBV11-2 to TRBJ1-6; maybe TRBD1 (5 bases). The CDR3 consists of 17 residues. The V and J ends lost 1 base and 8 bases respectively, with 18 bases between them. Germline CDR1 SGHAT, CDR2 FQNNGV. The CDR3: CASSLGNSAGLDSPLHF. The CDR3 nucleotides read TGTGCCAGCAGCTTAGGAAATTCGGCAGGGCTGGATTCACCCCTCCACTTT.

The CDR3 region is CASSLSRGRTGKNIQYF. CDR3 DNA sequence: TGTGCCAGCAGCTTGAGTAGGGGGAGAACGGGCAAAAACATTCAGTACTTC. This chain links TRBV5-8 with TRBJ2-4; a possible D gene is TRBD1 (6 bases). The CDR3 is made up of 17 amino acids. V lost 1 base and J 3 bases, leaving 17 bases between the germline ends. CDR1 and CDR2 from the germline V gene are SGHTS and YDEGEE.

This chain connects TRBV21-1 to TRBJ1-5; TRBD1 was called by the table and not checked on the DNA. TRBV21-1 is assigned pseudogene status. CDR3 size: 19 residues. This CDR3 is CASSKKGQGLGVSNQPQHF. DNA of the CDR3: TGTGCCAGCAGCAAAAAGGGACAGGGGTTAGGAGTTAGCAATCAGCCCCAGCATTTT.

This clone was observed a handful of times. V is TRBV4-1 and J is TRBJ1-1, with TRBD1 as a possible D gene (5 bases). V lost 3 bases and J 1 base, leaving 12 bases between the germline ends. Per germline, CDR1 MGHRA and CDR2 YSYEKL. CDR3 size: 15 residues. CDR3: CASSQRGGRNTEAFF. CDR3 bases: TGCGCCAGCAGCCAGAGGGGAGGGAGGAACACTGAAGCTTTCTTT.

The chain uses TRBV2 and TRBJ1-6; 7 nucleotides align to TRBD1. Germline V lookup: CDR1 SNHLY, CDR2 FYNNEI. The CDR3 contains 16 residues. With 6 bases clipped from V and 7 bases from J, the junction kept 12 bases outside the gene matches. For the CDR3, the DNA is TGTGCCAGCAGATATCTTGACAGGGTCGAAAATTCACCCCTCCACTTT. It is translated as CASRYLDRVENSPLHF.

The rearrangement joins TRBV5-1 to TRBJ1-1; 7 nucleotides agree with TRBD1. The CDR3 spans 16 residues. V was pared by 1 base and J by 5 bases, with 11 bases of the junction left unmatched. Germline V CDR1 and CDR2: SGHRS, YFSETQ. The CDR3 spells CASSLLLQGPKTEAFF. Here the CDR3 DNA reads TGCGCCAGCAGCTTGCTCTTACAGGGGCCTAAGACTGAAGCTTTCTTT.

The chain recombines TRBV7-2 with TRBJ1-6, with TRBD1 as a possible D gene (6 bases). V gave up 0 bases and J gave up 9 bases, with 12 bases separating them. This CDR3 has 15 residues. CDR1 is SGHTA and CDR2 is FQGNSA in the germline V gene. The CDR3 reads CASSLAPGAASPLHF. The CDR3 nucleotides read TGTGCCAGCAGCTTAGCGCCAGGGGCGGCTTCACCCCTCCACTTT.

This clone appeared a single time. The V call is TRBV9, the J call TRBJ2-1, with 7 bases matching TRBD2. Losses at the gene ends were 4 bases for V and 7 bases for J; bases not matched to a gene: 8. CDR1 SGDLS and CDR2 YYNGEE come from the germline V gene. The CDR3 has 14 amino acids. The CDR3 reads CASSPQTSRNEQFF. For the CDR3, the DNA is TGTGCCAGCAGCCCCCAGACTAGCCGGAATGAGCAGTTCTTC. The full variable domain, in which reference TRBV9 and TRBJ2-1 provide the parts outside the CDR3, is DSGVTQTPKHLITATGQRVTLRCSPRSGDLSVYWYQQSLDQGLQFLIQYYNGEERAKGNILERFSAQQFPDLHSELNLSSLELGDSALYFCASSPQTSRNEQFFGPGTRLTVL.